Listed below are T cell receptor beta chains from one sample, sequenced in a study of T cells in Graves' hyperthyroidism and ophthalmopathy. In TCRdb, the multiplex PCR reads were re-called with MiXCR into one record per CDR3 protein. Of approximately 370,000 distinct CDR3 sequences listed, about 18% are singletons. Sequencing was done on a sample of blood. These TCRs come from a woman aged 25 to 39 with Graves' hyperthyroidism that later progressed to Graves' ophthalmopathy. CDR3s leave out the opening cysteine and the closing phenylalanine or tryptophan.

ASGTQGFAQPQH	TRBV27	12
ASCDRGVNTEAF	TRBV6-1	12
ASSQEGANYGYT	TRBV4-2	12
ASSAPIAGGPNIQY	TRBV9	14
ASSQDLFVERRRTDTQY	TRBV4-1	17
ASSFRGVNEQF	TRBV12-3/TRBV12-4	11
ASSLVGTGPQETQY	TRBV5-1	14
SARDLGQGLSGQETQY	TRBV20-1	16
SVEPESTDTQY	TRBV29-1	11
ASSPTGAGGDGYT	TRBV12-3/TRBV12-4	13
ASSQTSGSSHEQY	TRBV5-5	13
ASRLRDRVNFYGYT	TRBV28	14
ASSFDQGRGAF	TRBV12-3/TRBV12-4	11
ASSLRPFTSGNTGELF	TRBV27	16
AWSVQSGREQF	TRBV30	11
AISGGQVNTEAF	TRBV10-3	12
ASSSRTSSLRIYNEQF	TRBV7-2	16
ASSLDLGGDGKAF	TRBV5-6	13
ASSEYSRASGRNYNEQF	TRBV25-1	17
ASSQPMTGIYEQY	TRBV14	13
ASSFQQGRHEQY	TRBV12-3/TRBV12-4	12
ASSHAGVHEQY	TRBV5-5	11
ASSSGTVGNIQY	TRBV27	12
ASSLTYRLAGESPKWNEQF	TRBV11-3	19
ASSPRRPTGGSYEQY	TRBV11-2	15
ASRTGTSGTDTQY	TRBV2	13
ASSSGNSYEQY	TRBV28	11
ASSYSYRRAYSPLH	TRBV6-6	14
ASTAKGGSNQPQH	TRBV6-2/TRBV6-3	13
ASSEQTSGMADTQY	TRBV6-1	14